One T cell receptor beta chain is described in this entry. This sample is part of a study of blood T cell repertoires in COVID-19. Study background: Acute-phase and convalescent COVID-19 samples originated in the United States, Italy and Spain. T cells, B-cell-depleted T cells, or PBMCs supplied cDNA or gDNA.

As processed by the authors: Estimation of nucleated cell counts relied on the amplification of reference gene primers. The protocol was immunoSEQ multiplex PCR, while the TCRdb copy is restricted to in-frame clones and leaves out a portion. V, J and clone size derive from that table, while D and trimming were established from the DNA sequence. Among some 110,000 clones listed, 70% to 90% were seen once. This TCR was recovered from a man between 40 and 49 years old with acute or convalescent COVID-19. Material: peripheral blood.

This CDR3 reads CSASLSGGANEQFF. The CDR3 nucleotides read TGCAGTGCTAGTCTTAGCGGGGGGGCGAATGAGCAGTTCTTC. The V call is TRBV20-1, the J call TRBJ2-1, with 11 bases lining up with TRBD2. The J segment lost 7 bases and the V segment lost 3 bases, leaving 5 bases of the junction unmatched. The length of the CDR3 is 14 residues. The germline V gene has CDR1 DFQATT and CDR2 SNEGSKA (reference sequence).